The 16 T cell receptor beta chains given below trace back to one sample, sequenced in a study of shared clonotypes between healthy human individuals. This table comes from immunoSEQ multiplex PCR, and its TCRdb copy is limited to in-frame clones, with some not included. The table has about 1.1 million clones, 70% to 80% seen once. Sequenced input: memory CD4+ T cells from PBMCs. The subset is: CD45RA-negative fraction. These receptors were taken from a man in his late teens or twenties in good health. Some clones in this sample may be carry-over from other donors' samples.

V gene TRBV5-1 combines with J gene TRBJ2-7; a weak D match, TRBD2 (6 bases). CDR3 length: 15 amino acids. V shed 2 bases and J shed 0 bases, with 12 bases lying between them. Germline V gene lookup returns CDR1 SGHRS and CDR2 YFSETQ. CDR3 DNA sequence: TGCGCCAGCAGCTTAGGTAGCGGTCCCTCCTACGAGCAGTACTTC. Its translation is CASSLGSGPSYEQYF.

The CDR3 reads CASYRRDLGGNEQFF. The CDR3 coding sequence is TGTGCCAGCTATAGGAGGGACCTCGGGGGTAATGAGCAGTTCTTC. This sequence joins TRBV28 and TRBJ2-1; possible D gene TRBD2, 6 bases. CDR3 size: 15 residues. V dropped 8 bases and J dropped 7 bases, with 21 bases sitting between them. Germline lookup yields CDR1 MDHEN and CDR2 SYDVKM.

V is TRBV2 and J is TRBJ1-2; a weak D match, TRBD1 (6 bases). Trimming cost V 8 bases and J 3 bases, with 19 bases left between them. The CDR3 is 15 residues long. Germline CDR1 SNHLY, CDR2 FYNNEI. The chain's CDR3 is CASHRDTKPHYGYTF. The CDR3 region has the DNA TGTGCCAGCCACCGGGACACCAAACCGCACTATGGCTACACCTTC.

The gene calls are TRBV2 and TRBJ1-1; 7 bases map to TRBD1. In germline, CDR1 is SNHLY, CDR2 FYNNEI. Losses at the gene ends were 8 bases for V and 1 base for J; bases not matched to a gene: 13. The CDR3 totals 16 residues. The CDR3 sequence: CASSDRVAGGNTEAFF. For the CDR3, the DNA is TGTGCCAGCTCTGACAGGGTGGCAGGGGGGAACACTGAAGCTTTCTTT.

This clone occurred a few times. The chain's CDR3 is CASSEWGTEAFF. CDR3 nucleotides: TGTGCCAGCAGTGAGTGGGGAACTGAAGCTTTCTTT. The chain couples TRBV2 to TRBJ1-1; D remains ambiguous. This CDR3 contains 12 residues. Trimming took 3 bases from V and 5 from J, leaving 7 bases between them. Germline CDR1 reads SNHLY; CDR2 reads FYNNEI.

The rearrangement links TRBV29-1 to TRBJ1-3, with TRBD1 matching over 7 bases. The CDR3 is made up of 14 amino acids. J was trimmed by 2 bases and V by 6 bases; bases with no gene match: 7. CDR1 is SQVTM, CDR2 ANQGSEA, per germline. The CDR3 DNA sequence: TGCAGCGTCAAGCCGACAGGGACTGGAAACACCATATATTTT. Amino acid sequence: CSVKPTGTGNTIYF.

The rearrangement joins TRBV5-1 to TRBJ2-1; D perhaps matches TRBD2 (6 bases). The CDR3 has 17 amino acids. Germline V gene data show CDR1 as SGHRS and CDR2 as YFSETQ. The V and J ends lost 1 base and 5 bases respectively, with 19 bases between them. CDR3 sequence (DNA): TGCGCCAGCAGCTTGATCGGAGGGTATCGGGCAAACAATGAGCAGTTCTTC. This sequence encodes CASSLIGGYRANNEQFF.

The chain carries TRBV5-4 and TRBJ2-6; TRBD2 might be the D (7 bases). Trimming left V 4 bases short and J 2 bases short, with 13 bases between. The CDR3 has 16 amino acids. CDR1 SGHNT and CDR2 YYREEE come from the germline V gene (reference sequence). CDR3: CASSGGGVAGANVLTF. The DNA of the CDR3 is TGTGCCAGCAGCGGAGGGGGGGTGGCTGGGGCCAACGTCCTGACTTTC.

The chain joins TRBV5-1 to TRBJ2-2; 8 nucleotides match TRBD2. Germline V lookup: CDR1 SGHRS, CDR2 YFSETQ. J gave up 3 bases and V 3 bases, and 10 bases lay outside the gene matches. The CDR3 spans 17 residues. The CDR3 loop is CASSSGLAPSDTGELFF. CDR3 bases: TGCGCCAGCAGCTCCGGACTAGCACCCAGTGACACCGGGGAGCTGTTTTTT.

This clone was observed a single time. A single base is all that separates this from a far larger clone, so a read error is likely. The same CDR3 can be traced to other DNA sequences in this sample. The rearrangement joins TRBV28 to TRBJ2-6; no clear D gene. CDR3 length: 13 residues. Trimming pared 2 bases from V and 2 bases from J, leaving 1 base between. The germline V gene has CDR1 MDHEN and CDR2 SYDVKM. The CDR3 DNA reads TGTGCCAGCAGTTTAACTGGGGCCAACGTCCTGACTTTC. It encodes CASSLTGANVLTF.

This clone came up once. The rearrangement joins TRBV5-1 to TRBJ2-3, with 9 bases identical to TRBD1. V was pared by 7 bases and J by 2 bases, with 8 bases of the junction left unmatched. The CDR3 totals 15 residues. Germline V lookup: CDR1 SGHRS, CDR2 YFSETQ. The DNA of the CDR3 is TGCGCCAGCCTACAGGGGGCGACTGACACAGATACGCAGTATTTT. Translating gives CASLQGATDTDTQYF.

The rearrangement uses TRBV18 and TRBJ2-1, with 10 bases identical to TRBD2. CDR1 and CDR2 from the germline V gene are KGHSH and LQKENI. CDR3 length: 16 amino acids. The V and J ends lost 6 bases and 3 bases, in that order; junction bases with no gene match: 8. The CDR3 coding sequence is TGTGCCAGCTCCCCAGAACTAGCGGGACTCTACAATGAGCAGTTCTTC. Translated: CASSPELAGLYNEQFF.

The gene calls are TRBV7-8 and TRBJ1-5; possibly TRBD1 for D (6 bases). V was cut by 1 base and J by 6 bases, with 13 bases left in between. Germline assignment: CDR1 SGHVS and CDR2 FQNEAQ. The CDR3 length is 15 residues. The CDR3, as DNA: TGTGCCAGCAGCTTAGTAGCCAGGGGAACTCAGCCCCAGCATTTT. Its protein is CASSLVARGTQPQHF.

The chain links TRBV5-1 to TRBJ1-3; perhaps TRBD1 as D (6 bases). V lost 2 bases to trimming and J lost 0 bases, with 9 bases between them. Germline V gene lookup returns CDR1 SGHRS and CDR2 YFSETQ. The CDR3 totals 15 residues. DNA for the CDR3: TGCGCCAGCAGCTTTGGGGGGCCCTCTGGAAACACCATATATTTT. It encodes CASSFGGPSGNTIYF.

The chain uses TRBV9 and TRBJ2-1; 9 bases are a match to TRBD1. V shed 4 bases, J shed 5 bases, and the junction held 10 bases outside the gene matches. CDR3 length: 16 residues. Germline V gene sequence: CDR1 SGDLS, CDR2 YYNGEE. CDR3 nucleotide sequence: TGTGCCAGCAGCCTCACCTTGGGGACAGGGAACAATGAGCAGTTCTTC. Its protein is CASSLTLGTGNNEQFF.

Here the CDR3 reads CAWSVLRETQETQYF. Written as DNA, the CDR3 is TGTGCCTGGAGTGTTCTCAGGGAGACCCAAGAGACCCAGTACTTC. The rearrangement joins TRBV30 to TRBJ2-5, with D perhaps given as TRBD1 or TRBD2 (5 bases each). V was shortened by 0 bases and J by 1 base, with 12 bases between the two germline ends. This CDR3 comprises 15 residues. CDR1 is GTSNPN, CDR2 SVGIG, per germline (reference sequence).